This TCR beta chain was identified during a study of shared clonotypes between healthy human individuals. Study-level results: On the whole, naive subsets had larger estimated richness than memory subsets had.

A note on this clone: The antigen is undetermined.

Clones were sequenced by immunoSEQ multiplex PCR, and TCRdb holds only the in-frame ones, with some missing. The sample includes roughly 1,600,000 clones, approximately 98.5% of them seen just once. V shed 4 bases and J shed 6 bases, with 10 bases lying between them. Germline assignment: CDR1 SGHKS and CDR2 YYEKEE (reference sequence). This CDR3 has 13 residues. This chain joins TRBV5-5 and TRBJ2-2; no clear D. Material for sequencing was naive CD4+ T cells sorted from blood. Subset: CD45RA+ positively selected. This clonotype was sampled from a man under 40 in good health. The CDR3 DNA is TGTGCCAGCAGCGACCCCTTCCCCGGGGAGCTGTTTTTT. Residues: CASSDPFPGELFF.